The clone carrying this T cell receptor (beta chain) was counted a single time. The data were produced by immunoSEQ multiplex PCR, yet TCRdb's version contains in-frame clones alone and is incomplete. The sample lists about 250,000 clones; 70% to 90% were seen once. The data originate from a study of blood T cell repertoires in COVID-19. This CDR3 region has 14 residues. V gave up 5 bases and J gave up 3 bases; unmatched junction bases: 6. Germline assignment: CDR1 LNHDA and CDR2 SQIVND (reference sequence). The chain has TRBV19 and TRBJ2-5; 7 bases align to TRBD1. The sample was peripheral blood. This receptor was identified in a woman in her twenties or thirties with COVID-19, enrolled during active disease. CDR3 residues: CASSFSGTEETQYF. The CDR3 DNA reads TGTGCCAGTAGTTTCTCCGGGACAGAAGAGACCCAGTACTTC.